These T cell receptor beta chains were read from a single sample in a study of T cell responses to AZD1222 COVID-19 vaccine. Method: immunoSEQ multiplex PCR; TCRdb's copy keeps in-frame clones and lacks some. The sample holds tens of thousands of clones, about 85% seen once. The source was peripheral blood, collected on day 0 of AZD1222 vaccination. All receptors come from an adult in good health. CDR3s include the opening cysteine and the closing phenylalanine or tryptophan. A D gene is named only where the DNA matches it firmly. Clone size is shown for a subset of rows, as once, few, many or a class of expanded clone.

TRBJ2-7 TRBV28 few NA TGTGCCAGCAGTCACACATCGTCCGAGCAGTACTTC CASSHTSSEQYF
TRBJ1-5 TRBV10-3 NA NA TGTGCCACCACGGCTCGGCAGCCCAGCAATCAGCCCCAGCATTTT CATTARQPSNQPQHF
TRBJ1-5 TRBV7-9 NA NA TGTGCCAGCAGCTTGGTGTCAGACGGCCAGCCCCAGCATTTT CASSLVSDGQPQHF
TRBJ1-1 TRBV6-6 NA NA TGTGCCAGCAGTGCCGCCCGGGGCACTGAAGCTTTCTTT CASSAARGTEAFF
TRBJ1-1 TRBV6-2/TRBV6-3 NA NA TGTGCCAGCAGTTACGGGACCGGAGCTTTCTTT CASSYGTGAFF
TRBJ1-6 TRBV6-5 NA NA TGTGCCAGCAGTTACTCGAGAGGGGAGGTTGGTTCACCCCTCCACTTT CASSYSRGEVGSPLHF
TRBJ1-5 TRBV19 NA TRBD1 TGTGCCACGAAAGTGGGACAGGGCAATCAGCCCCAGCATTTT CATKVGQGNQPQHF
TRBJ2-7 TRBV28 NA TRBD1 TGTGCCAGCAGTGGACAGGGGCGGAACGAGCAGTACTTC CASSGQGRNEQYF
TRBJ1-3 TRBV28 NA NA TGTGCCAGCAGTTCCCCAGGGAATGAGGAGGGAAACACCATATATTTT CASSSPGNEEGNTIYF
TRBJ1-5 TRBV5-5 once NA TGTGCCAGCAGCCACCCGGGAGTTAGCAATCAGCCCCAGCATTTT CASSHPGVSNQPQHF
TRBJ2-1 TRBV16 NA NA TGTGCCAGCAGCCTCAGACAGGAAGGTGAGCAGTTCTTC CASSLRQEGEQFF
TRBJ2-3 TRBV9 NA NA TGTGCCAGCAGCGTAGGGGCAGTAGTTAGCACAGATACGCAGTATTTT CASSVGAVVSTDTQYF
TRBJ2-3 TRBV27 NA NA TGTGCCAGCAGACCAATGGGGACACATACGCAGTATTTT CASRPMGTHTQYF
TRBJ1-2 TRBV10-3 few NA TGTGCCATCAGTGACGGAAACTATGGCTACACCTTC CAISDGNYGYTF
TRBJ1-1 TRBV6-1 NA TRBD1 TGTGCCAGCAGTGCCTCCGGGGGCAGGGGGCTTAGTGAAGCTTTCTTT CASSASGGRGLSEAFF
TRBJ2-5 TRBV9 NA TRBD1 TGTGCCAGCAGCGTTCAAGACAGGGGGCTAGACGAGACCCAGTACTTC CASSVQDRGLDETQYF
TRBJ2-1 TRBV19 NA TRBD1 TGTGCCAGTAGTCTGGGGGACAGGGAGGGGGCTGAGCAGTTCTTC CASSLGDREGAEQFF
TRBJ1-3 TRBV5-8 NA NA TGTGCCAGCAGCTACGGCGAAGTCTCTGGAAACACCATATATTTT CASSYGEVSGNTIYF
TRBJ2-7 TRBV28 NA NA TGTGCCAGCAGTCAACCTCGACTGGACGGAGGCGAGCAGTACTTC CASSQPRLDGGEQYF
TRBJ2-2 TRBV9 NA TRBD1 TGTGCCAGCAGCGTAGGGGGACAGGGCGGGGAGCTGTTTTTT CASSVGGQGGELFF
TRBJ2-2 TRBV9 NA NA TGTGCCAGCAGCGTAGGTGCAGGGTTCACCGGGGAGCTGTTTTTT CASSVGAGFTGELFF
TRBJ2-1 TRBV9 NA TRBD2 TGTGCCAGCCAGGCTAGCGGGGTCCATGAGCAGTTCTTC CASQASGVHEQFF
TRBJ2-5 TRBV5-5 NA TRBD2 TGTGCCAGCAGCTCCTCCGGGACTAGCGGGGGAGTCGAGACCCAGTACTTC CASSSSGTSGGVETQYF
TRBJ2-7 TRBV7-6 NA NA TGTGCCAGCAGCTTAACGCCGGGAGTCGAGCAGTACTTC CASSLTPGVEQYF
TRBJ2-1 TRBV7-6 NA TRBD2 TGTGCCAGCAGCTCATCCTATCCGACTAGCGGGGGGGCCTACAATGAGCAGTTCTTC CASSSSYPTSGGAYNEQFF
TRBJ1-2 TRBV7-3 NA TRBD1 TGTGCCAGCAGCTCGGGACAGGGGGCATATGGCTACACCTTC CASSSGQGAYGYTF
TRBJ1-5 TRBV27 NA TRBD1 TGTGCCAGCAGTCCAGGGACAGGGGCCAATCAGCCCCAGCATTTT CASSPGTGANQPQHF
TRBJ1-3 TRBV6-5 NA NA TGTGCCAGCTGCGACCCAAGCTCTGGAAACACCATATATTTT CASCDPSSGNTIYF
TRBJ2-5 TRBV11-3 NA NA TGTGCCAGCAGCCTAATGACAGCCAAAGAGACCCAGTACTTC CASSLMTAKETQYF
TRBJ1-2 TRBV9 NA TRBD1 TGTGCCAGCAGCTCTACAGGGGGCGGCTATGGCTACACCTTC CASSSTGGGYGYTF
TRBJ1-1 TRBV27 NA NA TGTGCCAGCAGTTTATATTGGTACACTGAAGCTTTCTTT CASSLYWYTEAFF
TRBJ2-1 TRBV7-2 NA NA TGTGCCAGCAGACTGACGGGCCAAGATGAGCAGTTCTTC CASRLTGQDEQFF
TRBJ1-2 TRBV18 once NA TGTGCCAGCTCCCCTTCGGGGCCCTTTGGCTACACCTTC CASSPSGPFGYTF
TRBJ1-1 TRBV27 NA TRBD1 TGTGCCAGCAGTCTGTCCTGGGGGGACAGGGGATCCCAAGCTTTCTTT CASSLSWGDRGSQAFF
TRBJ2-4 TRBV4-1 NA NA TGCGCCAGCAGCCAACAGGGAGTCAAAAACATTCAGTACTTC CASSQQGVKNIQYF
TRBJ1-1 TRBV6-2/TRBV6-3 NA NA TGTGCCAGCAGTCCCTGGACGGGAAATGAAGCTTTCTTT CASSPWTGNEAFF
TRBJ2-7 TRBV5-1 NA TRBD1 TGCGCCAGCAGCAGGGGACAGGAGGGGCTCGAGCAGTACTTC CASSRGQEGLEQYF
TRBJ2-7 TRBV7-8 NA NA TGTGCCAGCAGCTTGCTTGGCGTGGGAGGCGAGCAGTACTTC CASSLLGVGGEQYF
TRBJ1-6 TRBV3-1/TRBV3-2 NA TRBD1 TGTGCCAGCAGCTCTCCGGGGGACAGAAAGTCCAATAATTCACCCCTCCACTTT CASSSPGDRKSNNSPLHF
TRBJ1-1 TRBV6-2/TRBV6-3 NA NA TGTGCCAGCAGTTACGGGGGGTCGAACACTGAAGCTTTCTTT CASSYGGSNTEAFF
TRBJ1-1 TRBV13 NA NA TGTGCCAGCAGCCCTAACGGAAGGAACACTGAAGCTTTCTTT CASSPNGRNTEAFF
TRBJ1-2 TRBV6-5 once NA TGTGCCAGCAGTTACGGCGGCGACGGTGGCTACACCTTC CASSYGGDGGYTF
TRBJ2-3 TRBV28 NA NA TGTGCCAGCAAGGTGGGGGGCATCGTTGGGACAGATACGCAGTATTTT CASKVGGIVGTDTQYF
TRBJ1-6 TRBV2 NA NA TGTGCCAGCACTCAGGAAGAGAATTCACCCCTCCACTTT CASTQEENSPLHF